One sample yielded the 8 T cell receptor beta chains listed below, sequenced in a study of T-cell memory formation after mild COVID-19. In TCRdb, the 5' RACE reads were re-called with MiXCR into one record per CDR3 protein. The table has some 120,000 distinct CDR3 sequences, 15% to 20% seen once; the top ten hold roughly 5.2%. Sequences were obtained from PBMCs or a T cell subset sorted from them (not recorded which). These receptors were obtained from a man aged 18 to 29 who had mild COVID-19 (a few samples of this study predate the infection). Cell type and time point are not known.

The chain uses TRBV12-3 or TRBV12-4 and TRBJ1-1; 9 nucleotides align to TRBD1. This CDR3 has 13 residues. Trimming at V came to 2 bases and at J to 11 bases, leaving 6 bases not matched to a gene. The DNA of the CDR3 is TGTGCCAGCAGTTTACATACAGGGGGCGAGGCTTTCTTT. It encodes CASSLHTGGEAFF.

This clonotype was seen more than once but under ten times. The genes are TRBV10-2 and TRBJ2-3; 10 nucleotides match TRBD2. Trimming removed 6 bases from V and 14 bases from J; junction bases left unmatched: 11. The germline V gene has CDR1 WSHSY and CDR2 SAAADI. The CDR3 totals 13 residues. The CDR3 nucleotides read TGCGCCAGCAGATCGACTGTGGGACTAGCGTCGTATTTT. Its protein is CASRSTVGLASYF.

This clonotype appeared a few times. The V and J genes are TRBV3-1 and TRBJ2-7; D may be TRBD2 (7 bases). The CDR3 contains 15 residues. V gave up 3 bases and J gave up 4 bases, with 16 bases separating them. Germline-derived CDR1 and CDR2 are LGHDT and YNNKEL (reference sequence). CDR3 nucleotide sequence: TGTGCCAGCAGCCAGGGGGGGGCCCTCCGGTACGAGCAGTACGTC. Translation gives CASSQGGALRYEQYV.

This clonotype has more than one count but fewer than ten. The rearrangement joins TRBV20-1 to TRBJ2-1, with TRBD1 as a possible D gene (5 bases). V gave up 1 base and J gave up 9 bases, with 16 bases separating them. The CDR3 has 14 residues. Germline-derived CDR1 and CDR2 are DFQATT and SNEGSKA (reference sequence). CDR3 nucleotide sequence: TGCAGTGCTAGAGTTAGTTCATCAGGGTTTGAGCAGTTCTTC. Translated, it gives CSARVSSSGFEQFF.

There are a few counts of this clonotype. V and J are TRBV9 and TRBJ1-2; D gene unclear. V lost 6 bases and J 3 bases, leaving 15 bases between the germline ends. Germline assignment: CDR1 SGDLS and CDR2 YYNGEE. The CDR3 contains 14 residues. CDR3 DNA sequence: TGTGCCAGCACCATGGGGTTAGGGTACTATGGCTACACCTTC. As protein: CASTMGLGYYGYTF.

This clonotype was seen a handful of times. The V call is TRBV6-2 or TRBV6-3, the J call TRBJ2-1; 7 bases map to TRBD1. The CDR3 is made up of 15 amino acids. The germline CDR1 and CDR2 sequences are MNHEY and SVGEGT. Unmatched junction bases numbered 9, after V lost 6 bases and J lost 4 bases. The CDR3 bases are TGTGCCAGCAGAGCAGGGGGAGCGTTGTACAATGAGCAGTTCTTC. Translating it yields CASRAGGALYNEQFF.

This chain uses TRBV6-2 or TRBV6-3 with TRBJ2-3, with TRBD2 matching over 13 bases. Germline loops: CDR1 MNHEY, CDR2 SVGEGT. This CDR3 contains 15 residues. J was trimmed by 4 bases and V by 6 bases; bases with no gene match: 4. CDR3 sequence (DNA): TGTGCCAGCAGGGGACTAGCGGGGAAGTCAGATACGCAGTATTTT. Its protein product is CASRGLAGKSDTQYF.

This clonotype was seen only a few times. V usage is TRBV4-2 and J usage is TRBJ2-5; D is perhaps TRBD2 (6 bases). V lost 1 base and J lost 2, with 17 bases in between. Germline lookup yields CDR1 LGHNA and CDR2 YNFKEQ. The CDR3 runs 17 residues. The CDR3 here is CASSQGLGLAGQETQYF. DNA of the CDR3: TGTGCCAGCAGCCAAGGATTGGGGCTGGCGGGGCAAGAGACCCAGTACTTC.